These 9 T cell receptor beta chains originate from one sample sequenced in a study of identical twins. TCRdb re-derived calls from the 5' RACE reads in MiXCR, one entry per CDR3 protein. The sample lists 420,000 or so distinct CDR3 sequences; approximately 18% were seen once. The sequencing input was naive T cells sorted from blood. The receptors were gathered from a man aged 45-65 years in good health.

The chain employs TRBV4-3 and TRBJ1-1; weak D call: TRBD1 (6 bases). With 0 bases removed from V and 1 base from J, the gap between germline ends came to 15 bases. The germline gives CDR1 LGHNA, CDR2 YSLEER. CDR3 length: 17 amino acids. This chain's CDR3 is CASSQEYFGGQNTEAFF. CDR3 nucleotides: TGCGCCAGCAGCCAAGAATATTTCGGGGGCCAGAACACTGAAGCTTTCTTT.

V and J are TRBV18 and TRBJ2-7; D possibly corresponds to TRBD2 (6 bases). V was cut by 2 bases and J by 0 bases, with 14 bases left in between. Per germline, CDR1 KGHSH and CDR2 LQKENI. The CDR3 loop spans 16 amino acids. In DNA, the CDR3 is TGTGCCAGCTCACCAAGCGAAGCGGGTCTCTCCTACGAGCAGTACTTC. Its protein is CASSPSEAGLSYEQYF.

This clonotype was observed at least ten times. The CDR3 DNA follows: TGCAGTGCTAGAGAAGGTGGCTCGAACACCGGGGAGCTGTTTTTT. Translating gives CSAREGGSNTGELFF. The rearrangement links TRBV20-1 to TRBJ2-2; the D is unclear. V was clipped by 0 bases and J by 0 bases, with 8 bases between them. This CDR3 is 15 amino acids long. The germline V gene has CDR1 DFQATT and CDR2 SNEGSKA (reference sequence).

The V and J genes are TRBV4-3 and TRBJ2-7, with D possibly being TRBD1 (5 bases). Per germline, CDR1 LGHNA and CDR2 YSLEER. V shed 0 bases and J shed 5 bases, with 8 bases lying between them. CDR3 length: 13 residues. The DNA for the CDR3 is TGCGCCAGCAGCCAAGAACAGGCGGACGAGCAGTACTTC. This sequence encodes CASSQEQADEQYF.

This clonotype showed up just a few times. The chain links TRBV4-2 to TRBJ2-2; 7 bases agree with TRBD2. CDR1 LGHNA and CDR2 YNFKEQ come from the germline V gene. This CDR3 has 16 amino acids. Unmatched junction bases numbered 7, after V lost 0 bases and J lost 6 bases. This CDR3 reads CASSQEISGPAGELFF. CDR3 coding DNA: TGTGCCAGCAGCCAAGAAATTAGCGGGCCTGCCGGGGAGCTGTTTTTT.

This clonotype has just a few counts. CDR3 protein: CASSPGTENQPQHF. CDR3 DNA: TGTGCCAGCAGCCCCGGGACGGAGAATCAGCCCCAGCATTTT. The V call is TRBV6-1, the J call TRBJ1-5; D might be TRBD1 (5 bases). CDR1 and CDR2 from the germline V gene are MNHNS and SASEGT. The V end was cut by 6 bases, the J end by 4 bases, with 13 bases between. The CDR3 contains 14 residues.

This clonotype was seen only a few times. V usage is TRBV20-1 and J usage is TRBJ1-5; D perhaps matches TRBD1 (6 bases). CDR3 size: 14 residues. Germline V lookup: CDR1 DFQATT, CDR2 SNEGSKA (reference sequence). The V end was cut by 5 bases, the J end by 0 bases, with 11 bases between. CDR3 residues: CSASEGDSNQPQHF. The CDR3 nucleotides are TGCAGTGCTTCAGAGGGGGATAGCAATCAGCCCCAGCATTTT.

This clonotype was found a few times. V gene TRBV28 combines with J gene TRBJ1-2; no reliable D call. Trimming stripped 6 bases from V and 0 bases from J, with 11 bases between. Looked up from germline, CDR1 is MDHEN and CDR2 is SYDVKM. The CDR3 has 14 residues. CDR3 coding DNA: TGTGCCAGCAGCCCGGGATCTGCTAACTATGGCTACACCTTC. This codes for CASSPGSANYGYTF.

This clonotype has a handful of counts. CDR3 nucleotides: TGTGCCAGCAGTCCACGGACTAGCGGGGGGCGCACAGATACGCAGTATTTT. Protein: CASSPRTSGGRTDTQYF. This chain connects TRBV6-1 to TRBJ2-3; 14 nucleotides line up with TRBD2. This CDR3 region has 17 residues. V shed 5 bases, J shed 1 base, and the junction held 5 bases outside the gene matches. Germline CDR1 and CDR2: MNHNS and SASEGT.